Following are 9 T cell receptor beta chains from one sample sequenced in a study of cytomegalovirus exposure and HLA in healthy donors. This PCR relied on a set of 60 Vbeta primers and 13 Jbeta primers. The protocol was immunoSEQ multiplex PCR, while the TCRdb copy is restricted to in-frame clones and leaves out a portion. The sample holds around 300,000 clones, 84% seen once. Sequencing was done on a sample of PBMCs. These receptors all come from a woman between 40 and 50 years old in good health and CMV-seropositive.

The V gene is TRBV19, the J gene TRBJ2-2, with 9 bases lining up with TRBD1. Trimming cost V 4 bases and J 6 bases; bases outside gene matches: 6. The V gene's germline CDR1 is LNHDA and CDR2 SQIVND (reference sequence). CDR3 size: 15 residues. CDR3 loop: CASSRGTGFSGELFF. CDR3 nucleotides: TGTGCCAGTAGTAGAGGGACAGGGTTCTCCGGGGAGCTGTTTTTT.

This clone was counted a few times. The rearrangement links TRBV30 to TRBJ2-3; weak D call: TRBD1 (5 bases). The V and J ends lost 3 bases and 6 bases respectively, with 13 bases between them. CDR1 and CDR2 (germline): GTSNPN, SVGIG (reference sequence). This CDR3 has 13 residues. This CDR3 is CAWRRTLGDTQYF. CDR3 DNA: TGTGCCTGGAGAAGGACACTGGGGGATACGCAGTATTTT.

The chain employs TRBV30 and TRBJ2-2, with TRBD1 matching over 7 bases. V lost 3 bases, J lost 7 bases, and 8 bases stayed unmatched. CDR3 length: 14 residues. Germline V gives CDR1 GTSNPN, CDR2 SVGIG (reference sequence). DNA for the CDR3: TGTGCCTGGAGAAGGACAGGAGTGATCGGGGAGCTGTTTTTT. This codes for CAWRRTGVIGELFF.

The gene calls are TRBV19 and TRBJ1-5; D call uncertain. Germline loops: CDR1 LNHDA, CDR2 SQIVND (reference sequence). This CDR3 contains 14 residues. The V end lost 7 bases, the J end lost 0 bases, and 10 bases lay between the germline ends. The CDR3 sequence is CASTGTYSNQPQHF. The DNA for the CDR3 is TGTGCCAGTACCGGTACCTATAGCAATCAGCCCCAGCATTTT.

The chain uses TRBV4-2 and TRBJ2-6; 7 bases match TRBD2. Germline V gene lookup returns CDR1 LGHNA and CDR2 YNFKEQ. Trimming cost V 0 bases and J 0 bases; bases outside gene matches: 8. The CDR3 loop spans 19 amino acids. This CDR3 reads CASSQDNGRPLSGANVLTF. The CDR3 DNA is TGTGCCAGCAGCCAAGATAACGGGAGGCCTCTCTCTGGGGCCAACGTCCTGACTTTC.

V gene TRBV11-3 combines with J gene TRBJ2-3, with D unresolved. Deletions cut 4 bases from V and 2 bases from J, with 19 bases between. This CDR3 comprises 17 residues. Germline lookup yields CDR1 SGHNT and CDR2 YENEEA. The CDR3 sequence is CASSSGKTLPHTDTQYF. The CDR3 region has the DNA TGTGCCAGCAGCTCCGGTAAAACACTACCCCACACAGATACGCAGTATTTT.

The chain employs TRBV11-2 and TRBJ2-1; D is perhaps TRBD2 (7 bases). CDR3 length equals 15 residues. V was shortened by 5 bases and J by 8 bases, with 19 bases between the two germline ends. Looked up from germline, CDR1 is SGHAT and CDR2 is FQNNGV. CDR3 bases: TGTGCCAGCAGCCGAGGGGGGGCGGGTCGGGATGAGCAGTTCTTC. Encoded protein: CASSRGGAGRDEQFF.

This chain connects TRBV29-1 to TRBJ1-1; D is undetermined. The germline V gene encodes CDR1 SQVTM and CDR2 ANQGSEA. V lost 7 bases and J lost 2, with 14 bases in between. There are 13 residues in the CDR3. CDR3 sequence: CSGRKAFNTEAFF. DNA for the CDR3: TGCAGCGGGAGGAAGGCGTTCAACACTGAAGCTTTCTTT.

With regard to this clone: The junction shows a germline mismatch at one end, possibly a read error. The chain couples TRBV27 to TRBJ2-4, with D unresolved. This CDR3 has 15 residues. The germline CDR1 and CDR2 sequences are MNHEY and SMNVEV (reference sequence). CDR3 DNA: TGTGCCAGCAGTTTATCGAGCTCACAGCAAAACAGTCAGTACTTC. This sequence encodes CASSLSSSQQNSQYF.